Each of the 16 T cell receptor beta chains below was sequenced from the same sample in a study of tumor-infiltrating lymphocytes in primary liver carcinoma. Production of TCR beta cDNA used roughly 500 ng total RNA together with a constant-region primer. Slightly modified ARM-PCR, run as three nested multiplex PCR rounds, produced the TCR beta libraries. A C-beta reverse primer was combined with TRBV1-TRBV30 forward primers in the first two PCR rounds, and each round had approximately 9 cycles. TCRdb re-called the multiplex PCR reads with MiXCR, one entry per CDR3 protein. The sample contains around 170,000 distinct CDR3 sequences, over 50% of which appear only once. RNA isolated from unsorted whole blood supplied the blood RNA, with germline DNA also extracted. Sequencing was performed on peripheral blood. The receptors stem from a man aged 35 to 55 with primary liver carcinoma and hepatitis B virus infection.

The V call is TRBV10-3, the J call TRBJ2-1, with 7 positions matching TRBD1. The CDR3 covers 13 residues. The V gene's germline CDR1 is ENHRY and CDR2 SYGVKD. V lost 9 bases and J lost 5; bases outside the gene matches: 7. The CDR3 reads CAISPTGNNEQFF. Written as DNA, the CDR3 is TGTGCCATAAGCCCGACAGGGAACAATGAGCAGTTCTTC.

As regards this clonotype: A much larger clone is a single base away; this may be a read error. This chain connects TRBV11-2 to TRBJ2-7; maybe TRBD1 (6 bases). CDR3 size: 12 residues. Germline CDR1 reads SGHAT; CDR2 reads FQNNGV. The CDR3 nucleotides read TGTGCCAGCAGCCAAGGGGGTCCTGAGCTGTACTTC. It codes for CASSQGGPELYF.

As to this clonotype: It may be a read error: a sequence one base away is much more abundant. The chain combines TRBV11-2 with TRBJ2-7; a possible D gene is TRBD2 (6 bases). Germline values: CDR1 SGHAT, CDR2 FQNNGV. The CDR3 contains 15 residues. In DNA form, the CDR3 reads TGTACCAGCAGCTCCTCGGGGGAGGTTCCTTACGAGCAGTACTTC. This codes for CTSSSSGEVPYEQYF.

Here the CDR3 DNA reads TGTGCCAGCAGTTACTCCCGATTAGAGCAGTTCTTC. Protein product: CASSYSRLEQFF. The chain links TRBV6-2 or TRBV6-3 to TRBJ2-1; unclear D gene. Looked up from germline, CDR1 is MNHEY and CDR2 is SVGEGT. The CDR3 loop spans 12 amino acids. Trimming stripped 0 bases from V and 10 bases from J, with 7 bases between.

On this clonotype itself: The junction does not match germline at one end; this may be a read error. The J gene is TRBJ2-1, the V gene TRBV29-1, with D possibly matching TRBD1 (5 bases). Germline V gene sequence: CDR1 SQVTM, CDR2 ANQGSEA. There are 15 residues in the CDR3. CDR3 in amino acids: CNMGPPSSSYSEQFF. DNA for the CDR3: TGCAACATGGGGCCTCCTTCCAGCTCCTACAGTGAGCAGTTCTTC.

This sequence joins TRBV4-1 and TRBJ1-3, with 10 bases fitting TRBD1. After removal of 1 base from V and 0 bases from J, the junction contained 0 bases not matched to a gene. This CDR3 spans 16 amino acids. CDR1 is MGHRA and CDR2 is YSYEKL in the germline V gene. The CDR3 bases are TGCGCCAGCAGCCAAGGACAGGGGGCCTCTGGAAACACCATATATTTT. It codes for CASSQGQGASGNTIYF.

A note on this clonotype: Sequence at one end of the junction differs from germline and may be a read error. The chain uses TRBV28 and TRBJ1-1; 7 bases fit TRBD1. Germline-derived CDR1 and CDR2 are MDHEN and SYDVKM. This CDR3 spans 14 amino acids. The CDR3 nucleotides are TGTGCCAGCAGTTTTAGGGGGCTGGACACTGAGGCTTTCTTT. Its translation: CASSFRGLDTEAFF.

The chain employs TRBV28 and TRBJ2-7; D is unresolved. Trimming pared 4 bases from V and 5 bases from J, leaving 12 bases between. The CDR3 loop spans 13 amino acids. Germline CDR1 MDHEN, CDR2 SYDVKM. CDR3 sequence (DNA): TGTGCCAGCAGTTCATCGGAAAGTGACGAGCAGTACTTC. Its protein product is CASSSSESDEQYF. Variable domain in full (rest from reference TRBV28 and TRBJ2-7): DVKVTQSSRYLVKRTGEKVFLECVQDMDHENMFWYRQDPGLGLRLIYFSYDVKMKEKGDIPEGYSVSREKKERFSLILESASTNQTSMYLCASSSSESDEQYFGPGTRLTVT.

This clonotype was counted between two and nine times. J is TRBJ1-2 and V is TRBV6-4, with TRBD1 identical over 7 bases. With 0 bases clipped from V and 6 bases from J, the junction kept 4 bases outside the gene matches. This CDR3 comprises 14 residues. CDR1 and CDR2 (germline): MRHNA, SNTAGT. The CDR3 here is CASSDSGGLNGYTF. The CDR3 region has the DNA TGTGCCAGCAGTGACTCAGGGGGCTTGAATGGCTACACCTTC.

In regard to this clonotype: A read error is possible here, since a much larger clone lies one base away. This chain links TRBV12-3 or TRBV12-4 with TRBJ1-5, with D perhaps TRBD1 (5 bases). Deletions cut 4 bases from V and 3 bases from J, with 10 bases between. This CDR3 has 14 amino acids. The CDR3 DNA follows: TGTGCCAGCAGTTCCCAGGGTACCAATCAGCCCCAGCATTTT. It is translated as CASSSQGTNQPQHF.

With regard to this clonotype: At one of its ends the junction is not consistent with the germline gene, which may arise from a read error. The chain recombines TRBV11-2 with TRBJ2-3; 8 nucleotides match TRBD2. The CDR3 is 15 residues long. Germline V gene sequence: CDR1 SGHAT, CDR2 FQNNGV. CDR3: CASSLREVALDTQYF. CDR3 coding DNA: TGTGCCAGTAGCTTGCGGGAGGTCGCACTAGATACGCAGTATTTT. Variable domain in full (rest from reference TRBV11-2 and TRBJ2-3): EAGVAQSPRYKIIEKRQSVAFWCNPISGHATLYWYQQILGQGPKLLIQFQNNGVVDDSQLPKDRFSAERLKGVDSTLKIQPAKLEDSAVYLCASSLREVALDTQYFGPGTRLTVL.

The chain carries TRBV6-5 and TRBJ2-4, with TRBD1 matching 8 bases. In germline, CDR1 is MNHEY, CDR2 SVGAGI. V shed 4 bases and J 11 bases; nucleotides not matched to a gene: 10. CDR3 length equals 14 residues. CDR3 DNA: TGTGCCAGCAGTTCAGGGGGCCGCGGAAGCTTTCAGTACTTC. This sequence encodes CASSSGGRGSFQYF.

The chain uses TRBV29-1 and TRBJ2-1; 8 positions agree with TRBD2. The V and J ends lost 4 bases and 0 bases, in that order; junction bases with no gene match: 8. The CDR3 is 16 residues long. Per the germline V gene, CDR1 is SQVTM and CDR2 is ANQGSEA. The chain's CDR3 is CSVGGAGGSSYNEQFF. In nucleotides, the CDR3 is TGCAGCGTTGGAGGGGCGGGGGGTAGCTCCTACAATGAGCAGTTCTTC.

This chain connects TRBV6-5 to TRBJ2-3; TRBD2 agrees at 10 bases. The CDR3 runs to 16 residues. The V gene end was trimmed by 2 bases and the J gene end by 6 bases; junction bases not matched to a gene: 8. Per the germline V gene, CDR1 is MNHEY and CDR2 is SVGAGI. CDR3 nucleotide sequence: TGTGCCAGCAGTTACGAGGCGAGACTAGCGGGCGATACGCAGTATTTT. The encoded protein is CASSYEARLAGDTQYF.

A few counts support this clonotype. The genes are TRBV6-5 and TRBJ2-7; maybe TRBD1 (6 bases). CDR1 is MNHEY and CDR2 is SVGAGI in the germline V gene. The V gene lost 5 bases and the J gene lost 3 bases, with 11 bases spanning the gap. The CDR3 consists of 13 residues. CDR3 nucleotide sequence: TGTGCCAGCAGTACCCTGACAGGCTACGAGCAGTACTTC. Protein sequence: CASSTLTGYEQYF.

This clonotype showed up just once. This sequence joins TRBV10-3 and TRBJ2-7, with D perhaps TRBD2 (6 bases). Trimming shortened V by 10 bases and J by 3 bases, and 22 bases separated the two germline ends. Germline V lookup: CDR1 ENHRY, CDR2 SYGVKD. This CDR3 has 15 residues. For the CDR3, the DNA is TGTGCCACTCCTTCCAGCGGGCGGCCGATCTACGAGCAGTACTTC. It codes for CATPSSGRPIYEQYF.